This T cell receptor beta chain came from a study of blood T cell repertoires in COVID-19. Overall study: The United States, Italy and Spain supplied acute and convalescent COVID-19 samples. T cells, B-cell-depleted T cells, or PBMCs supplied cDNA or gDNA.

V was cut by 5 bases and J by 7 bases, with 12 bases left in between. The length of the CDR3 is 13 residues. Germline CDR1 is SGHTA and CDR2 is FQGTGA. Clones were read by immunoSEQ multiplex PCR, and TCRdb kept only the in-frame ones, dropping some. The sample lists some 150,000 clones; 89% were seen once. Membership in each cohort depended on participant-reported clinical history. Two negative PCRs, clearance, or symptom resolution had been documented for recovered Cohort 3 donors. Sequenced material: PBMCs or T cells enriched from blood (not recorded which). This TCR was recovered from a woman between 18 and 29 years old who had recovered from COVID-19. This chain joins TRBV7-3 and TRBJ2-1, with a tentative D call TRBD2 (5 bases). This CDR3 reads CASSAGRLNEQFF. The CDR3 coding sequence is TGTGCCAGCAGCGCGGGCCGTTTAAATGAGCAGTTCTTC.